This T cell receptor beta chain was profiled in a study of CD8+ T cells in alopecia areata. RNA was isolated and reverse transcribed to cDNA, the sequencing template. Repertoires were generated with immunoSEQ multiplex PCR, while TCRdb's copy carries only in-frame clones and drops some. The sample yields approximately 160,000 clones, less than 70% seen once. The CDR3 is 14 residues long. V lost 8 bases to trimming and J lost 4 bases; unmatched junction nucleotides: 7. The germline gives CDR1 MGHRA, CDR2 YSYEKL. The treatment: oral pan-JAK inhibitor, 5-10 mg twice daily. The specimen was CD4+ T cells sorted from blood, collected at week 24, from a patient treated with tofacitinib. This TCR came from a human donor with alopecia areata. This chain links TRBV4-1 with TRBJ2-5, with TRBD1 matching 10 bases. The CDR3, as DNA: TGCGCCAGCGGGGCCGGGACAGGGGTAGAGACCCAGTACTTC. This translates into CASGAGTGVETQYF.